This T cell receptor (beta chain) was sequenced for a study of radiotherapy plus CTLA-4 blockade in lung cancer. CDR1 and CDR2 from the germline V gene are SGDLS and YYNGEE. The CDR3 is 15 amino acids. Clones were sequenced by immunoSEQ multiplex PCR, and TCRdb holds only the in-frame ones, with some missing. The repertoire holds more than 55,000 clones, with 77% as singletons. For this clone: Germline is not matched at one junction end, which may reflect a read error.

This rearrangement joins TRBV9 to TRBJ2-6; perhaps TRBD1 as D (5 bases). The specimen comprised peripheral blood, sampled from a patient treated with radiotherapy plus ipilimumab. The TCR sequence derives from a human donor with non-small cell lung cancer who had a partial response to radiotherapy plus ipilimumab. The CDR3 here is CASSYNSAGANVPTF. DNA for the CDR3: TGTGCCAGCAGCTATAACAGTGCTGGGGCCAACGTCCCGACTTTC.